The next 3 T cell receptor beta chains were all read from a single sample in a study of cytomegalovirus exposure and HLA in healthy donors. 13 Jbeta primers and 60 Vbeta primers were used for the PCR. The data were produced by immunoSEQ multiplex PCR, yet TCRdb's version contains in-frame clones alone and is incomplete. This sample has 70,000 or so clones, with 80% to 90% found just once. What was sequenced was PBMCs. Receptors originate from a woman younger than 45 in good health and CMV-seronegative.

The chain links TRBV5-4 to TRBJ1-6, with 11 bases matching TRBD1. CDR3 length equals 16 residues. Germline V gene data show CDR1 as SGHNT and CDR2 as YYREEE (reference sequence). V trimming: 5 bases; J trimming: 8 bases; junction bases outside the gene matches: 9. DNA for the CDR3: TGTGCCAGCAGTCGGACAGGGGGCAGTTTTTATTCACCCCTCCACTTT. Residues: CASSRTGGSFYSPLHF.

On this clone: Other DNA variants within this sample encode the same CDR3. The chain joins TRBV30 to TRBJ1-1, with a tentative D call TRBD1 (5 bases). V was clipped by 0 bases and J by 1 base, with 6 bases between them. The CDR3 contains 13 residues. CDR1 and CDR2 from the germline V gene are GTSNPN and SVGIG (reference sequence). CDR3 in amino acids: CAWSVGGNTEAFF. In DNA, the CDR3 is TGTGCCTGGAGTGTGGGGGGGAACACTGAAGCTTTCTTT.

The V gene is TRBV5-1, the J gene TRBJ2-3; D remains ambiguous. Germline V CDR1 and CDR2: SGHRS, YFSETQ. V shed 1 base and J shed 1 base, with 7 bases lying between them. CDR3 length: 14 amino acids. The CDR3 is CASSLLQGTDTQYF. DNA of the CDR3: TGCGCCAGCAGCTTGTTGCAGGGCACAGATACGCAGTATTTT.